These T cell receptor beta chains were read from a single sample in a study of T cell changes during pregnancy in multiple sclerosis. Assay: immunoSEQ multiplex PCR; the TCRdb copy retains only in-frame clones and omits some. The sample contains tens of thousands of clones, around 92% of which appear only once. The sequencing here drew on peripheral blood, taken in the third trimester of pregnancy. Receptors originate from a female donor in good health, enrolled as a control in a pregnancy study. Each CDR3 is given with its conserved first and last residue. Fields, in order: CDR3 length, J gene, D gene, V gene, clone size, CDR3 DNA, CDR3 protein. The D gene is left open where the match is weak. Size values are once, few and many counts, or a class for expanded clones, and some rows have none.

len: 14; j_gene: TRBJ2-5; d_gene: .; v_gene: TRBV5-1; abundance: .; CDR3nt: TGCGCCAGCAGCTCCGGACAGCCACAAGAGACCCAGTACTTC; CDR3aa: CASSSGQPQETQYF
len: 14; j_gene: TRBJ1-5; d_gene: TRBD1; v_gene: TRBV28; abundance: .; CDR3nt: TGTGCCAGCCACCGAGACAGGGGACGTCAGCCCCAGCATTTT; CDR3aa: CASHRDRGRQPQHF
len: 14; j_gene: TRBJ2-7; d_gene: .; v_gene: TRBV28; abundance: once; CDR3nt: TGTGCCAGCATCCCCCGGGGACAAGATTACGAGCAGTACTTC; CDR3aa: CASIPRGQDYEQYF
len: 15; j_gene: TRBJ2-7; d_gene: TRBD2; v_gene: TRBV6-5; abundance: .; CDR3nt: TGTGCCAGCAGTTACTCGACTAGCGGATCCTACGAGCAGTACTTC; CDR3aa: CASSYSTSGSYEQYF
len: 15; j_gene: TRBJ1-5; d_gene: .; v_gene: TRBV5-1; abundance: .; CDR3nt: TGCGCCAGGGACTTCGGGGGTCCTGTGCGTCAGCCCCAGCATTTT; CDR3aa: CARDFGGPVRQPQHF
len: 14; j_gene: TRBJ2-7; d_gene: .; v_gene: TRBV28; abundance: .; CDR3nt: TGTGCCAGCAGTTTAGGTCGGGATAGCTACGAGCAGTACTTC; CDR3aa: CASSLGRDSYEQYF
len: 16; j_gene: TRBJ2-5; d_gene: TRBD2; v_gene: TRBV5-1; abundance: .; CDR3nt: TGCGCCAGCAGTATAGCGGGAGGGTCTAGACAAGAGACCCAGTACTTC; CDR3aa: CASSIAGGSRQETQYF
len: 19; j_gene: TRBJ2-1; d_gene: TRBD2; v_gene: TRBV5-1; abundance: .; CDR3nt: TGCGCCAGCAGCGATTTGACTAGCGGGAGGGCCAATTACGAGAATGAGCAGTTCTTC; CDR3aa: CASSDLTSGRANYENEQFF
len: 15; j_gene: TRBJ2-5; d_gene: .; v_gene: TRBV5-1; abundance: .; CDR3nt: TGCGCCAGCAGCGAGGTGGAGGTTGACCAAGAGACCCAGTACTTC; CDR3aa: CASSEVEVDQETQYF
len: 17; j_gene: TRBJ2-6; d_gene: TRBD2; v_gene: TRBV7-3; abundance: .; CDR3nt: TGTGCCAGCAGCGAGACTAGCGGGAGCTCTGGGGCCAACGTCCTGACTTTC; CDR3aa: CASSETSGSSGANVLTF
len: 14; j_gene: TRBJ1-5; d_gene: .; v_gene: TRBV12-5; abundance: .; CDR3nt: TGTGCTAGTGGTTCTTCGTATCAGGATCAGCCCCAGCATTTT; CDR3aa: CASGSSYQDQPQHF
len: 16; j_gene: TRBJ2-2; d_gene: TRBD2; v_gene: TRBV2; abundance: .; CDR3nt: TGTGCCAGCAGCGCTAGACTAGCGGCGAACACCGGGGAGCTGTTTTTT; CDR3aa: CASSARLAANTGELFF
len: 13; j_gene: TRBJ1-1; d_gene: .; v_gene: TRBV7-8; abundance: .; CDR3nt: TGTGCCAGCAGTCGCGACCGACAGACTGAAGCTTTCTTT; CDR3aa: CASSRDRQTEAFF
len: 16; j_gene: TRBJ2-7; d_gene: TRBD2; v_gene: TRBV27; abundance: .; CDR3nt: TGTGCCAGCAGTGGGGGACTAGCGGGATTCTCCTACGAGCAGTACTTC; CDR3aa: CASSGGLAGFSYEQYF
len: 18; j_gene: TRBJ1-5; d_gene: TRBD1; v_gene: TRBV28; abundance: .; CDR3nt: TGTGCCAGCAGTCGACAGCCCTACGACAGGGATTCCAATCAGCCCCAGCATTTT; CDR3aa: CASSRQPYDRDSNQPQHF
len: 14; j_gene: TRBJ2-3; d_gene: .; v_gene: TRBV2; abundance: .; CDR3nt: TGTGCCAGCAGATCTAGGGGTGGCACAGATACGCAGTATTTT; CDR3aa: CASRSRGGTDTQYF
len: 12; j_gene: TRBJ2-7; d_gene: .; v_gene: TRBV10-3; abundance: once; CDR3nt: TGTGCCATCCAGGACAGCTCCTACGAGCAGTACTTC; CDR3aa: CAIQDSSYEQYF
len: 16; j_gene: TRBJ2-7; d_gene: .; v_gene: TRBV27; abundance: .; CDR3nt: TGTGCCAGCAGTTTATCGAAGGGGGTGTTAAACTACGAGCAGTACTTC; CDR3aa: CASSLSKGVLNYEQYF
len: 14; j_gene: TRBJ2-1; d_gene: TRBD2; v_gene: TRBV10-3; abundance: .; CDR3nt: TGTGCCAGCACTGGGACTAGCGGGAACAATGAGCAGTTCTTC; CDR3aa: CASTGTSGNNEQFF
len: 15; j_gene: TRBJ1-2; d_gene: .; v_gene: TRBV27; abundance: .; CDR3nt: TGTGCCAGCAGCCCATATAGGGACAAGGTCGATGGCTACACCTTC; CDR3aa: CASSPYRDKVDGYTF
len: 14; j_gene: TRBJ2-3; d_gene: .; v_gene: TRBV9; abundance: .; CDR3nt: TGTGCCAGCAGCGCCTGGGGGGGCCCAGATACGCAGTATTTT; CDR3aa: CASSAWGGPDTQYF
len: 13; j_gene: TRBJ2-3; d_gene: TRBD1; v_gene: TRBV5-6; abundance: .; CDR3nt: TGTGCCAGCCTAAAAAGGGGGCCCAATACGCAGTATTTT; CDR3aa: CASLKRGPNTQYF
len: 11; j_gene: TRBJ2-7; d_gene: .; v_gene: TRBV30; abundance: .; CDR3nt: TGTGCCTGGAGTGTATGGGAGGAGCAGTACTTC; CDR3aa: CAWSVWEEQYF
len: 14; j_gene: TRBJ2-4; d_gene: .; v_gene: TRBV7-2; abundance: once; CDR3nt: TGTGCCAGCAGCTCGCGCTTAACCAAAAACATTCAGTACTTC; CDR3aa: CASSSRLTKNIQYF
len: 18; j_gene: TRBJ2-6; d_gene: .; v_gene: TRBV16; abundance: .; CDR3nt: TGTGCCAGCAGCCTAAGAGGCCTCAGGGTCGATGGGGCCAACGTCCTGACTTTC; CDR3aa: CASSLRGLRVDGANVLTF
len: 13; j_gene: TRBJ1-4; d_gene: .; v_gene: TRBV4-3; abundance: once; CDR3nt: TGCGCCAGCAGCCCCGAGGGCCTTGAAAAACTGTTTTTT; CDR3aa: CASSPEGLEKLFF
len: 14; j_gene: TRBJ2-3; d_gene: .; v_gene: TRBV4-3; abundance: .; CDR3nt: TGCGCCAGCAGCCAAGATGGGGCGGGATCTACGCAGTATTTT; CDR3aa: CASSQDGAGSTQYF